This T cell receptor beta chain originates from a study of blood T cell repertoires in COVID-19. Across the whole study: PBMCs, B-cell-depleted T cells, or T cells were the source of the cDNA or gDNA that made up the material.

The germline gives CDR1 MDHEN, CDR2 SYDVKM. The V end was cut by 8 bases, the J end by 0 bases, with 8 bases between. The CDR3 is 13 residues long. The cohort comprised adults aged about 18 to 90 years residing in 20 to 30 US areas. Clinical history as reported by participants underpinned cohort assignment. All recovered Cohort 3 donors got two negative PCRs, got clearance, or saw symptom resolution. Only in-frame clones appear in the TCRdb table, and some are missing; sequencing was by immunoSEQ multiplex PCR. The sample lists more than 300,000 clones; around 89% were seen once. The sample holds one count of this clone.

Source material: PBMCs or T cells enriched from blood (not recorded which). This rearrangement joins TRBV28 to TRBJ1-5; D is uncertain. The receptor's source is a woman aged 18-29 years who had recovered from COVID-19. CDR3 residues: CASGPYSNQPQHF. The CDR3 DNA reads as TGTGCCAGCGGGCCTTATAGCAATCAGCCCCAGCATTTT.